This T cell receptor (beta chain) appears in the sequencing data of a study of cytomegalovirus exposure and HLA in healthy donors. Overall study findings and caveats: Most subjects' HLA-A and HLA-B alleles were reportedly predicted from TCR beta sequences.

This clone appeared a few times. What it binds is unknown. It was with 60 Vbeta and 13 Jbeta primers that the PCR ran. Libraries were prepared by immunoSEQ multiplex PCR; TCRdb keeps only in-frame clonotypes and omits some of them. This sample carries some 88,000 clones, roughly 69% of them seen once, and the ten largest clones take about 5.9%. V lost 4 bases to trimming and J lost 5 bases; unmatched junction nucleotides: 10. CDR1 is ENHRY, CDR2 SYGVKD, per germline. The CDR3 runs to 16 residues. V is TRBV10-3 and J is TRBJ1-5; 8 bases match TRBD1. The sequence came from a woman under 40 in good health and CMV-seronegative. Material: PBMCs. The CDR3 DNA reads TGTGCCATCAGTGGGGGGACAGGTGGAGGGGATCAGCCCCAGCATTTT. Its protein is CAISGGTGGGDQPQHF.